Each of the 14 T cell receptor beta chains below was sequenced from the same sample in a study of OX40 agonist ivuxolimab in advanced cancers. The table came from immunoSEQ multiplex PCR; TCRdb's copy has only in-frame clones and leaves some out. Among under 110,000 clones listed, 90% were seen once. Sequenced material: CD4+ or CD8+ T cells sorted from blood, taken in a trial of the OX40 agonist ivuxolimab. The receptor set was obtained from an adult with an advanced solid tumor such as melanoma, head and neck, liver or kidney cancer.

This chain joins TRBV7-3 and TRBJ2-1; tentatively, D is TRBD1 (7 bases). The germline V gene has CDR1 SGHTA and CDR2 FQGTGA. This CDR3 contains 15 residues. V dropped 4 bases and J dropped 2 bases, with 12 bases sitting between them. The CDR3 coding sequence is TGTGCCAGCAGCTCCCAGGGGGGTCCCTACAATGAGCAGTTCTTC. This translates into CASSSQGGPYNEQFF.

The genes are TRBV7-8 and TRBJ2-5; TRBD2 might be the D (7 bases). The CDR3 totals 12 residues. Deletions cut 10 bases from V and 7 bases from J, with 16 bases between. Germline V CDR1 and CDR2: SGHVS, FQNEAQ. CDR3: CAIIGEGGTQYF. In DNA form, the CDR3 reads TGTGCCATCATAGGGGAGGGGGGGACCCAGTACTTC.

CDR3 sequence (DNA): TGTGCCAGCAGCCGTGGCGTGGGTGAAGGATTTAACGAGCAGTACTTC. Protein: CASSRGVGEGFNEQYF. This sequence joins TRBV4-2 and TRBJ2-7; D uncertain. Germline CDR1 is LGHNA and CDR2 is YNFKEQ. Trimming left V 4 bases short and J 5 bases short, with 21 bases between. CDR3 length: 16 residues.

This clone appeared a single time. This chain uses TRBV2 with TRBJ2-5; D unresolved. The V end lost 6 bases, the J end lost 2 bases, and 10 bases lay between the germline ends. Germline CDR1 SNHLY, CDR2 FYNNEI. The CDR3 runs to 13 residues. The chain's CDR3 is CASRALGQETQYF. As DNA, the CDR3 is TGTGCCAGCAGGGCTCTGGGACAAGAGACCCAGTACTTC.

This chain links TRBV28 with TRBJ2-7; D is possibly TRBD1 (6 bases). CDR3 length equals 12 residues. CDR1 MDHEN and CDR2 SYDVKM come from the germline V gene. V lost 7 bases, J lost 1 base, and 8 bases lay in between. This chain's CDR3 is CASNGQSYEQYF. CDR3 sequence (DNA): TGTGCCAGCAACGGACAGTCCTACGAGCAGTACTTC.

In nucleotides, the CDR3 is TGTGCCAGCAGCTTAGGGAACAGGGACGGCGAGCAGTACTTC. Translation gives CASSLGNRDGEQYF. The chain couples TRBV11-3 to TRBJ2-7; TRBD1 is a possible D gene (6 bases). V lost 1 base to trimming and J lost 6 bases, with 13 bases between them. The CDR3 runs 14 residues. CDR1 and CDR2 from the germline V gene are SGHNT and YENEEA.

The rearrangement uses TRBV6-6 and TRBJ2-7, with 8 positions matching TRBD1. The CDR3 has 15 residues. Germline values: CDR1 MNHNY, CDR2 SVGAGI (reference sequence). The junction had 9 bases not matched to a gene; V was cut back by 3 bases and J by 5 bases. The CDR3 protein is CASSYPRGREDEQYF. The CDR3 DNA follows: TGTGCCAGCAGTTATCCCAGGGGGCGCGAAGACGAGCAGTACTTC.

This clone showed up just once. The chain employs TRBV9 and TRBJ2-3; D is perhaps TRBD2 (6 bases). Germline loops: CDR1 SGDLS, CDR2 YYNGEE. The CDR3 has 15 amino acids. Deletions cut 0 bases from V and 0 bases from J, with 8 bases between. In nucleotides, the CDR3 is TGTGCCAGCAGCGTAGCGGGGGTAAGCACAGATACGCAGTATTTT. Encoded protein: CASSVAGVSTDTQYF.

The CDR3 DNA reads as TGTGCCAGCAGGACTAGCGGGGGGTCCGTAGGGGAGCAGTACTTC. Translation gives CASRTSGGSVGEQYF. The chain uses TRBV7-2 and TRBJ2-7, with 13 positions matching TRBD2. In germline, CDR1 is SGHTA, CDR2 FQGNSA. The CDR3 is made up of 15 amino acids. V shed 6 bases, J shed 7 bases, and the junction held 9 bases outside the gene matches. Filled out from reference TRBV7-2 and TRBJ2-7, the complete variable domain reads GAGVSQSPSNKVTEKGKDVELRCDPISGHTALYWYRQSLGQGLEFLIYFQGNSAPDKSGLPSDRFSAERTGGSVSTLTIQRTQQEDSAVYLCASRTSGGSVGEQYFGPGTRLTVT.

The chain is built from TRBV5-4 and TRBJ1-4, with TRBD1 matching over 11 bases. Per the germline V gene, CDR1 is SGHNT and CDR2 is YYREEE (reference sequence). Unmatched junction bases numbered 6, after V lost 4 bases and J lost 7 bases. The CDR3 runs 15 residues. CDR3 residues: CASSTIGQGAEKLFF. CDR3 in DNA: TGTGCCAGCAGCACGATCGGACAGGGGGCTGAAAAACTGTTTTTT.

The V call is TRBV7-2, the J call TRBJ1-5; no clear D. Looked up from germline, CDR1 is SGHTA and CDR2 is FQGNSA. The CDR3 contains 12 residues. Trimming left V 5 bases short and J 8 bases short, with 10 bases between. The CDR3 region has the DNA TGTGCCAGCAGCCTCCTTTTGGAGCCCCAGCATTTT. It yields the protein CASSLLLEPQHF.

This clone was seen just once. This chain links TRBV6-5 with TRBJ2-7, with unresolved D. V was cut by 5 bases and J by 4 bases, with 6 bases left in between. The germline V gene has CDR1 MNHEY and CDR2 SVGAGI. This CDR3 spans 11 amino acids. The chain's CDR3 is CASSTTYEQYF. The CDR3 bases are TGTGCCAGCAGTACCACTTACGAGCAGTACTTC.

The chain couples TRBV4-1 to TRBJ1-2; D perhaps matches TRBD1 (6 bases). The V gene lost 4 bases and the J gene lost 6 bases, with 18 bases spanning the gap. Germline V gene data show CDR1 as MGHRA and CDR2 as YSYEKL. The length of the CDR3 is 15 residues. The CDR3 nucleotides are TGCGCCAGCAGCCCCGCTGGGCCCGAGGGGGATGGCTACACCTTC. It codes for CASSPAGPEGDGYTF.

This sequence joins TRBV7-2 and TRBJ2-7; D is unclear. The CDR3 totals 12 residues. Germline V lookup: CDR1 SGHTA, CDR2 FQGNSA. Between the trimmed V and J ends, which lost 2 bases and 4 bases, there was a span of 6 bases. The CDR3 DNA is TGTGCCAGCAGCTTACTCCGTTACGAGCAGTACTTC. Its protein is CASSLLRYEQYF. Drawing the rest from reference TRBV7-2 and TRBJ2-7, the complete variable domain is GAGVSQSPSNKVTEKGKDVELRCDPISGHTALYWYRQSLGQGLEFLIYFQGNSAPDKSGLPSDRFSAERTGGSVSTLTIQRTQQEDSAVYLCASSLLRYEQYFGPGTRLTVT.